This T cell receptor beta chain was recorded in a study of T cell changes during pregnancy in multiple sclerosis. The method was immunoSEQ multiplex PCR; TCRdb's version includes in-frame clones alone and lacks a portion of them. In the table there are about 57,000 clones, roughly 93% of which are singletons. The source is a female donor with multiple sclerosis, enrolled in a pregnancy study. The sample in question was peripheral blood, obtained after pregnancy.

The CDR3 nucleotides are TGTGCCAGCAGCTTAGGCAGCCTAGGAAACACCGGGGAGCTGTTTTTT. It codes for CASSLGSLGNTGELFF. This sequence joins TRBV7-8 and TRBJ2-2; D remains unclear. The V end lost 1 base, the J end lost 2 bases, and 11 bases lay between the germline ends. The CDR3 totals 16 residues. Germline CDR1 SGHVS, CDR2 FQNEAQ. The full variable domain, in which reference TRBV7-8 and TRBJ2-2 provide the parts outside the CDR3, is GAGVSQSPRYKVAKRGQDVALRCDPISGHVSLFWYQQALGQGPEFLTYFQNEAQLDKSGLPSDRFFAERPEGSVSTLKIQRTQQEDSAVYLCASSLGSLGNTGELFFGEGSRLTVL.